The entry that follows covers one T cell receptor beta chain sequence. No cognate antigen has been identified for it. The input lacks base qualities; no much larger clone sits a single base away. The data stem from a study of cytomegalovirus exposure and HLA in healthy donors (TCRdb year 2017). About the full investigation: An earlier analysis of 550 to 700 of the donors reported approximately 290 Gb of sequence data and about 100 million unique TCR beta sequences from around 200 million T cells. Of the roughly 400 genotyped donors, about 80% fell in the genetic ancestry cluster associated with self-reported Caucasian donors. A later analysis re-analyzed previously published TCR beta repertoires from approximately 670 donors and added high-resolution HLA genotyping to study TCR occurrence patterns. The study profiled the T cell repertoires of around 700 subjects by immunosequencing and related them to cytomegalovirus serostatus. High-throughput TCR immunosequencing, statistical association of individual TCRs with disease status, and machine learning were combined to predict cytomegalovirus infection status. Because of strong linkage in the cohort, roughly five DR-DQ haplotypes were treated as single units for association and clustering. Across some 400 genotyped donors of the cohort, an average of roughly 250,000 unique TCR beta nucleotide sequences per donor were sequenced, and roughly 20% of those sequences were non-productive. Donor age, sex, ethnicity and CMV serostatus were compiled together with the repertoire data. Class I and class II HLA loci were covered by the typing at four-digit resolution. Approximately 310 gigabases of sequencing data and roughly 90 million unique TCR sequences were included in an early release covering roughly 600 HLA-typed donors. Rather than using new phenotypic data, the later analysis identified candidate immune exposures from TCR beta sequences and from how often those sequences occurred across donors. Along with the approximately 700-subject first cohort, a separate validation cohort of 120 different subjects was used. The study aimed to test whether cataloging public T cell receptors could reveal signatures of past pathogen exposure. An earlier analysis of more than 450 of the donors used high-throughput TCR beta sequencing to judge whether each TCR beta V gene segment behaved as functional or pseudogenic. Every discovery cohort repertoire had been produced on one sequencing platform. In a later genetic analysis, genome-wide SNP genotypes for about 60% of the 666 donors were used, and that subset was treated as a discovery cohort. Typing coverage differed by locus: A, B, C, DRB1 and DQB1 were typed in roughly 629-630 donors, DQA1 in around 500, DPA1 in some 600, and DPB1 in 400 to 480.

Library generation was performed with the immunoSEQ multiplex PCR assay. For the multiplex PCR, a mixture combining 60 forward primers for TCR Vbeta segments and 13 reverse primers for TCR Jbeta segments was used. A multiplex PCR assay on genomic DNA amplified the CDR3 region of rearranged TCR beta genes. Amplified TCR beta libraries were sequenced as 87-base-pair reads on the Illumina HiSeq System. Under the source paper's analysis protocol: Across the 670 or so repertoires, a later analysis counted 78 million or so unique TCR beta chains, roughly 11 million of which were shared by at least two donors. Raw reads were error-corrected and collapsed into unique sequences by a nearest-neighbor algorithm in which closely related sequences were merged to remove PCR and sequencing errors. CDR3 sequences were aligned to IMGT reference sequences to assign V, D and J gene segments. For a sequence to be retained, a match of at least six nucleotides was required to both a V gene segment and a J gene segment. Rearrangements were called productive when the CDR3 lacked stop codons and stayed in frame with V and J; all others were non-productive. Following IMGT convention, CDR3 was defined as the stretch from the second conserved V-encoded cysteine up to the conserved J-encoded phenylalanine. In an earlier analysis of approximately 590 of the donors, sequences lacking an unambiguous match to a single V gene segment were excluded. In an earlier analysis of a few hundred of the donors, V segments were called functional above 56.7% productive rearrangements and were called segregating when the between-donor standard deviation exceeded 5%. A statistical classification framework was built for diagnosing cytomegalovirus status from the catalog of TCR beta chain sequences. V and J gene assignment, in a later analysis, came from comparing TCR nucleotide sequences with IMGT/GENE-DB human TR gene sequences. In a later analysis, CDR3 sequences and most-parsimonious VDJ recombination scenarios were assigned using the TCRdist pipeline. In a later analysis, each TCR beta chain was defined by its CDR3 amino acid sequence together with its V-gene family, and reads without a unique V-gene family were excluded. A later analysis removed 600 or so highly shared, low-generation-probability nucleotide sequences to deal with suspected cross-contamination and a sequencing artifact. For each public chain, a later analysis derived a clonal expansion index from normalized ranks of inferred template counts within each repertoire. In a later analysis, generation probabilities were computed with a VDJ recombination model fitted to out-of-frame rearrangements, and the resulting probabilities were checked against IGoR. Hypergeometric tests were used in a later analysis to score TCR-TCR, TCR-HLA and TCR-CMV co-occurrence, with a repertoire-size bias correction applied to the TCR pairs. To estimate false discovery rates, a later analysis permuted the HLA or CMV assignments 20 times. In a later analysis, co-occurring TCRs were grouped using DBSCAN, with TCRdist sequence similarity added in when clustering inside HLA-allele-positive subsets. For co-occurrence clustering, repertoires with fewer than 30,000 or more than 120,000 public chains were excluded, along with roughly 5 repertoires with anomalous nucleotide sharing. In TCRdb, the immuneACCESS table is reduced to in-frame sequences with V and J assigned. These tables do not hold every clone; where another copy was compared, an unresolved V gene accounts for under half, and the others remain unexplained. Clone size and V and J calls were adopted from that table, with D and trimming inferred from the DNA. The sample data list 180,000 or so clones, and more than 60% of these were observed just once. About 1.5% of the sample comes from the top ten.

The cohort comprised approximately 700 healthy bone marrow donors. At the time of sampling, every cohort member was nominally healthy, though immune exposures that went unrecorded were likely present. The donor tested CMV seronegative and was one of the 352 seronegative cohort members. Each donor provided a peripheral blood sample, and peripheral blood mononuclear cells were used for TCR beta sequencing. The Qiagen DNeasy Blood Extraction Kit was used to extract genomic DNA from the blood cell samples. Results and caveats for the whole study, not just this receptor: In vitro tests confirmed that three of the cytomegalovirus-associated TCR beta chains recognize cytomegalovirus antigens. In a later analysis, TCR association rates were found to vary across HLA loci, with the most associated TCRs seen for DRB1 alleles and the fewest for HLA-C alleles. A later analysis associated about 17,000 TCR beta sequences with specific HLA alleles at a false discovery rate of 0.05. Because HLA typing was missing for some donors at each locus, association tests included only the typed subset. In both the original and validation cohorts, the classifier was reported to diagnose cytomegalovirus status with high specificity and sensitivity. In an earlier analysis of 500 to 650 of the donors, most TCR beta V segments appeared in productive rearrangements about 90% or about 30% of the time, broadly matching IMGT annotations. A further reported finding was that TCR beta sequences accurately predicted the HLA-A and HLA-B alleles for most subjects in the first cohort. The sequencing pipeline was judged likely to have produced a cluster of highly shared sequence variants as a technical artifact. Roughly uniform sequencing depth across donors was assumed in presence/absence analyses, although this assumption may not hold. Across donors, most TCR sequences were observed very rarely, whereas some public TCRs were present in many individuals. Correlated functional status among segregating V segments might be attributable to linkage disequilibrium, but an unknown experimental factor could not be ruled out. Some IMGT-functional V segments, including TRBV6-2 and TRBV6-3, could not be distinguished by the 87-base-pair reads and were therefore excluded. CMV serostatus was the only immune exposure information available for the cohort. Seventeen rarely observed V segments, including chromosome 9 orphons, were excluded from the earlier analysis of approximately 500 of the donors because counts were too low. Several of the top co-occurrence clusters appeared to be linked to parvovirus B19, influenza, CMV and Epstein-Barr virus, according to a later analysis. The cohort was sequenced for TCR beta chains only, and without alpha or paired-chain data the features that could be detected were limited. According to a later analysis, most CMV-associated TCR beta chains appeared to be HLA-restricted, and the HLA associations seemed to be driven largely by CMV exposure. Compared with the roughly 700-donor mean, donors in an Asian-associated ancestry cluster had fewer N-insertions in productive TCRs, according to a later genetic analysis. It was suggested by the authors that the approach could potentially be generalized to other disease states and immunological phenotypes. In a later analysis, HLA-associated TCR beta chains showed more clonal expansion and lower generation probabilities than non-associated chains that were equally common. When HLA alleles, especially DR and DQ, strongly co-occurred, attributing TCR associations to individual alleles was difficult. The study gave a list of 150 to 200 TCR beta chains associated with cytomegalovirus. An association between a missense DCLRE1C variant and V-gene and J-gene trimming of TCR beta chains was found in a later genetic analysis and replicated in an independent cohort.

From its cysteine to its phenylalanine, the CDR3 spans 13 amino acids. Of all the DNA, just the CDR3 is kept, 39 bases in frame from base 1. The trim is 4 bases for V and 0 bases for J, with a gap of 6 bases between the germline ends. Looking up the germline V gene (reference sequence) yields CDR1 LNHDA and CDR2 SQIVND. The V and J genes are TRBV19 and TRBJ1-1, with an unclear D gene assignment. Sequences were obtained from PBMCs. This clonotype was sampled from a man aged 18 to 29 in good health and CMV-seronegative. The nucleotide sequence is given as TGTGCCAGTAGTACCGGAGTGAACACTGAAGCTTTCTTT. It codes for CASSTGVNTEAFF. Reference TRBV19 and TRBJ1-1 proteins supply the regions before and after the CDR3; the full variable domain is: DGGITQSPKYLFRKEGQNVTLSCEQNLNHDAMYWYRQDPGQGLRLIYYSQIVNDFQKGDIAEGYSVSREKKESFPLTVTSAQKNPTAFYLCASSTGVNTEAFFGQGTRLTVV.